The 15 T cell receptor beta chains listed next were all sequenced from one sample in a study of siplizumab effects on memory and regulatory T cells. Sequencing used immunoSEQ multiplex PCR; TCRdb keeps in-frame clones, though not all of them. The sample shows 50,000 to 75,000 clones, nearly 98% of them seen only once. Sequencing was carried out using naive CD8+ T cells sorted from blood. These receptors all come from a human donor in good health.

The rearrangement uses TRBV7-2 and TRBJ2-7, with 14 bases aligning to TRBD2. The CDR3 is 14 amino acids. The V segment lost 5 bases and the J segment 11 bases; nucleotides outside the gene matches: 8. Per the germline V gene, CDR1 is SGHTA and CDR2 is FQGNSA. The CDR3 protein is CASSPGLAGAPEYF. The CDR3 nucleotides read TGTGCCAGCAGCCCGGGACTAGCGGGGGCCCCAGAGTACTTC.

The V gene is TRBV7-7, the J gene TRBJ2-3, with D possibly matching TRBD1 (6 bases). CDR1 and CDR2 (germline): SSHAT, FNYEAQ (reference sequence). The germline V and J ends were trimmed by 4 bases and 4 bases, with 12 bases remaining between them. This CDR3 contains 14 residues. The CDR3 loop reads CASSSGELPDTQYF. CDR3 nucleotides: TGTGCCAGCAGCTCAGGGGAGCTCCCAGATACGCAGTATTTT.

This sequence joins TRBV27 and TRBJ2-7, with TRBD1 identical over 11 bases. Trimming took 3 bases from V and 3 from J; bases not matched to a gene: 4. The V gene's germline CDR1 is MNHEY and CDR2 SMNVEV (reference sequence). This CDR3 has 15 residues. CDR3 amino acids: CASSFSGTGGYEQYF. For the CDR3, the DNA is TGTGCCAGCAGTTTTTCGGGGACAGGGGGCTACGAGCAGTACTTC.

This clone was seen just once. The chain couples TRBV5-6 to TRBJ2-5; D is possibly TRBD1 (5 bases). Germline V gene sequence: CDR1 SGHDT, CDR2 YYEEEE. CDR3 length: 15 residues. The V end lost 7 bases, the J end lost 2 bases, and 18 bases lay between the germline ends. CDR3 region: CASRLWGSRQETQYF. For the CDR3, the DNA is TGTGCCAGCCGGTTGTGGGGCAGCCGTCAAGAGACCCAGTACTTC.

CDR3 protein: CASRGGPNTEAFF. CDR3 coding DNA: TGTGCCAGCAGGGGGGGGCCAAACACTGAAGCTTTCTTT. The chain combines TRBV2 with TRBJ1-1, with TRBD1 as a possible D gene (6 bases). The CDR3 sequence is 13 residues long. Germline values: CDR1 SNHLY, CDR2 FYNNEI. V lost 6 bases and J 2 bases, leaving 10 bases between the germline ends. The complete variable domain, with remaining parts taken from reference TRBV2 and TRBJ1-1, reads EPEVTQTPSHQVTQMGQEVILRCVPISNHLYFYWYRQILGQKVEFLVSFYNNEISEKSEIFDDQFSVERPDGSNFTLKIRSTKLEDSAMYFCASRGGPNTEAFFGQGTRLTVV.

Details on this clone: One junction end does not reproduce the germline sequence, and a read error may be involved. CDR3 DNA: TGCGCCAGCGGCCAAGCCCGGTCAGCTAACTATGGCTACACCTTC. This sequence encodes CASGQARSANYGYTF. V usage is TRBV4-3 and J usage is TRBJ1-2, with no clear D. The germline V gene has CDR1 LGHNA and CDR2 YSLEER. The CDR3 contains 15 residues.

This chain connects TRBV5-1 to TRBJ2-5; no firm D call. The V and J ends lost 4 bases and 5 bases respectively, with 24 bases between them. The CDR3 consists of 17 residues. Germline V CDR1 and CDR2: SGHRS, YFSETQ. CDR3 nucleotide sequence: TGCGCCAGCAGCCCTGACGGATTGGATCCCCTATACGAGACCCAGTACTTC. Protein sequence: CASSPDGLDPLYETQYF.

The count of this clone is one. The rearrangement uses TRBV2 and TRBJ2-7, with a tentative D call TRBD1 (6 bases). The CDR3 runs 10 residues. Trimming pared 6 bases from V and 10 bases from J, leaving 10 bases between. Germline CDR1 reads SNHLY; CDR2 reads FYNNEI. Written as DNA, the CDR3 is TGTGCCAGCAGGGGCAGGGGTCAGTACTTC. Amino acid sequence: CASRGRGQYF.

The J gene is TRBJ2-3, the V gene TRBV9, with D uncertain. The CDR3 consists of 13 residues. Germline V gene sequence: CDR1 SGDLS, CDR2 YYNGEE. With 1 base removed from V and 6 bases from J, the gap between germline ends came to 9 bases. Here the CDR3 reads CASSVTTADTQYF. The CDR3 nucleotides are TGTGCCAGCAGCGTAACGACGGCGGATACGCAGTATTTT.

The table lists this clone with a count of one. The V call is TRBV9, the J call TRBJ2-1; D is possibly TRBD2 (5 bases). This CDR3 has 14 residues. V lost 4 bases, J lost 9 bases, and 17 bases lay in between. Germline assignment: CDR1 SGDLS and CDR2 YYNGEE. The chain's CDR3 is CASSTGGWSGEQFF. For the CDR3, the DNA is TGTGCCAGCAGCACCGGTGGGTGGAGCGGTGAGCAGTTCTTC.

The chain joins TRBV4-3 to TRBJ1-1; maybe TRBD1 (5 bases). This CDR3 has 15 amino acids. Per germline, CDR1 LGHNA and CDR2 YSLEER. Trimming removed 1 base at V and 3 bases at J, with 12 bases between. Here the CDR3 DNA reads TGCGCCAGCAGCCAAGCGCGGGGGGAGGACACTGAAGCTTTCTTT. Amino acid sequence: CASSQARGEDTEAFF.

The chain recombines TRBV7-3 with TRBJ2-1; 9 bases line up with TRBD2. The CDR3 is 15 amino acids. The germline CDR1 and CDR2 sequences are SGHTA and FQGTGA. V lost 2 bases, J lost 7 bases, and 6 bases stayed unmatched. For the CDR3, the DNA is TGTGCCAGCAGCTTAGCGGGGGGGCCTGGAAATGAGCAGTTCTTC. Its translation is CASSLAGGPGNEQFF.

The chain recombines TRBV27 with TRBJ2-1; D gene uncertain. The CDR3 covers 14 residues. Germline CDR1 MNHEY, CDR2 SMNVEV (reference sequence). With 3 bases removed from V and 5 bases from J, the gap between germline ends came to 11 bases. CDR3 sequence: CASSFLESHNEQFF. DNA for the CDR3: TGTGCCAGCAGTTTCCTTGAGTCCCACAATGAGCAGTTCTTC.

The chain links TRBV9 to TRBJ1-4, with 8 positions matching TRBD1. Germline loops: CDR1 SGDLS, CDR2 YYNGEE. The CDR3 sequence is 15 residues long. Germline trimming cut 4 bases from V and 4 bases from J; bases unmatched to any gene: 6. The CDR3 spells CASSSRTGINEKLFF. CDR3 nucleotides: TGTGCCAGCAGCTCGCGGACAGGGATTAATGAAAAACTGTTTTTT.

V is TRBV19 and J is TRBJ1-4; D may be TRBD1 (5 bases). V lost 4 bases and J lost 3, with 6 bases in between. This CDR3 is built from 13 residues. Germline CDR1 is LNHDA and CDR2 is SQIVND (reference sequence). DNA for the CDR3: TGTGCCAGTAGTACGGGGCCTAATGAAAAACTGTTTTTT. Translating gives CASSTGPNEKLFF.